This TCR beta chain came from a study of blood T cell repertoires in COVID-19. This clone has a single count. Germline V lookup: CDR1 ENHRY, CDR2 SYGVKD. CDR3 length: 16 residues. The V gene lost 6 bases and the J gene lost 6 bases, with 23 bases spanning the gap. Profiled with immunoSEQ multiplex PCR; TCRdb holds only in-frame clones, not every one. The sample lists about 110,000 clones, over 75% occurring once. The material sequenced was peripheral blood. The receptor was isolated from a woman of 80 years or more with acute or convalescent COVID-19. This chain uses TRBV10-3 with TRBJ2-5; weak D call: TRBD1 (6 bases). CDR3 loop: CAISPDIRGALKTQYF. In DNA form, the CDR3 reads TGTGCCATCAGCCCCGATATCAGGGGTGCTTTAAAGACCCAGTACTTC.